The 19 T cell receptor beta chains in this list originate from one sample, sequenced in a study of CD8 T cells in Susac syndrome. RNA amounts of about 0.5 to 1 ug underwent reverse transcription with random hexamers. TCRdb reprocessed the immunoSEQ multiplex PCR reads via MiXCR and lists one record per CDR3 protein. The table shows over 150,000 distinct CDR3 sequences, with about 94% occurring only once. The sample taken for sequencing was CD4+ T cells from PBMCs. These receptors all come from a human donor with Susac syndrome.

V and J are TRBV24-1 and TRBJ1-2; maybe TRBD1 (5 bases). V dropped 4 bases and J dropped 8 bases, with 13 bases sitting between them. The CDR3 is made up of 13 amino acids. Germline values: CDR1 KGHDR, CDR2 SFDVKD. CDR3 DNA sequence: TGTGCCACCAGTGAATTCAGGGATCGCGGCTACACCTTC. Protein sequence: CATSEFRDRGYTF.

The J gene is TRBJ1-4, the V gene TRBV2; a possible D gene is TRBD1 (6 bases). Germline CDR1 SNHLY, CDR2 FYNNEI. V lost 5 bases and J 8 bases, leaving 9 bases between the germline ends. The CDR3 totals 12 residues. CDR3 sequence (DNA): TGTGCCAGCAGTCCAGGGGAGGAAAAACTGTTTTTT. Amino acid sequence: CASSPGEEKLFF.

J is TRBJ1-6 and V is TRBV30; 9 bases align to TRBD1. Germline V gene lookup returns CDR1 GTSNPN and CDR2 SVGIG (reference sequence). The V gene end was trimmed by 0 bases and the J gene end by 9 bases; junction bases not matched to a gene: 9. The CDR3 sequence is 16 residues long. In DNA, the CDR3 is TGTGCCTGGAGTGTTACAGGGGGCATATTTGGTTCACCCCTCCACTTT. The encoded protein is CAWSVTGGIFGSPLHF.

The gene calls are TRBV5-1 and TRBJ2-3; TRBD2 might be the D (5 bases). Trimming stripped 4 bases from V and 2 bases from J, with 14 bases between. The CDR3 contains 15 residues. Germline values: CDR1 SGHRS, CDR2 YFSETQ. The CDR3 loop is CASSADSTVTDTQYF. The CDR3 DNA reads TGCGCCAGCAGCGCGGACTCGACTGTCACAGATACGCAGTATTTT.

The V call is TRBV28, the J call TRBJ2-5; D assignment may be TRBD1 or TRBD2 (6 bases each). The CDR3 consists of 15 residues. Germline values: CDR1 MDHEN, CDR2 SYDVKM. The V end lost 4 bases, the J end lost 3 bases, and 15 bases lay between the germline ends. The CDR3 is CASSSNRGRKETQYF. In DNA, the CDR3 is TGTGCCAGCAGTTCCAATAGGGGGAGGAAAGAGACCCAGTACTTC.

This chain joins TRBV29-1 and TRBJ2-5; 9 positions match TRBD1. Trimming cost V 5 bases and J 2 bases; bases outside gene matches: 3. The CDR3 spans 13 residues. Germline V lookup: CDR1 SQVTM, CDR2 ANQGSEA. This chain's CDR3 is CSVRDRAQETQYF. CDR3 coding DNA: TGCAGCGTTCGGGACAGGGCACAAGAGACCCAGTACTTC. The entire variable domain, with the rest obtained from reference TRBV29-1 and TRBJ2-5, is as follows: SAVISQKPSRDICQRGTSLTIQCQVDSQVTMMFWYRQQPGQSLTLIATANQGSEATYESGFVIDKFPISRPNLTFSTLTVSNMSPEDSSIYLCSVRDRAQETQYFGPGTRLLVL.

The gene calls are TRBV29-1 and TRBJ1-1; D not certain. The CDR3 is 13 amino acids. Germline V lookup: CDR1 SQVTM, CDR2 ANQGSEA. Trimming shortened V by 4 bases and J by 2 bases, and 11 bases separated the two germline ends. The CDR3 loop reads CSVVRQLNTEAFF. CDR3 sequence (DNA): TGCAGCGTTGTCCGCCAGCTAAACACTGAAGCTTTCTTT. The whole variable domain, filled in from reference TRBV29-1 and TRBJ1-1, reads SAVISQKPSRDICQRGTSLTIQCQVDSQVTMMFWYRQQPGQSLTLIATANQGSEATYESGFVIDKFPISRPNLTFSTLTVSNMSPEDSSIYLCSVVRQLNTEAFFGQGTRLTVV.

The chain has TRBV29-1 and TRBJ2-1, with 9 bases fitting TRBD1. The V gene end was trimmed by 4 bases and the J gene end by 6 bases; junction bases not matched to a gene: 7. The CDR3 has 14 amino acids. The germline V gene has CDR1 SQVTM and CDR2 ANQGSEA. CDR3: CSVVGTGYGNEQFF. The CDR3 nucleotides read TGCAGCGTTGTAGGGACAGGGTATGGCAATGAGCAGTTCTTC.

The chain has TRBV7-9 and TRBJ2-5; 8 nucleotides match TRBD2. Losses at the gene ends were 3 bases for V and 7 bases for J; bases not matched to a gene: 1. Germline V gene lookup returns CDR1 SEHNR and CDR2 FQNEAQ (reference sequence). The CDR3 runs 12 residues. The CDR3, as DNA: TGTGCCAGCAGCTTGGCGGGAGGGACCCAGTACTTC. Amino acids: CASSLAGGTQYF.

This chain joins TRBV4-1 and TRBJ1-2, with D possibly matching TRBD1 (6 bases). CDR1 and CDR2 from the germline V gene are MGHRA and YSYEKL. This CDR3 is 18 amino acids long. V shed 4 bases and J shed 5 bases, with 26 bases lying between them. The CDR3 sequence: CASSPLTAPGGRGYGYTF. The DNA for the CDR3 is TGCGCCAGCAGCCCTTTAACAGCTCCCGGGGGGCGTGGGTATGGCTACACCTTC.

The V and J genes are TRBV2 and TRBJ2-3, with 9 bases fitting TRBD2. In germline, CDR1 is SNHLY, CDR2 FYNNEI. V was pared by 7 bases and J by 2 bases, with 4 bases of the junction left unmatched. The CDR3 covers 14 residues. The CDR3 DNA follows: TGTGCCAGCACGGCGGGGGGGATCACAGATACGCAGTATTTT. It yields the protein CASTAGGITDTQYF.

The chain recombines TRBV20-1 with TRBJ1-2; no definite D call. The CDR3 runs to 15 residues. CDR1 DFQATT and CDR2 SNEGSKA come from the germline V gene (reference sequence). Trimming took off 2 bases at V and 0 bases at J, with 13 bases between the two ends. In nucleotides, the CDR3 is TGCAGTGCTAGAAGGATGGCGTTTCCTAACTATGGCTACACCTTC. This gives the protein CSARRMAFPNYGYTF.

V usage is TRBV20-1 and J usage is TRBJ2-2; D ambiguous. V was pared by 1 base and J by 4 bases, with 13 bases between. Looked up from germline, CDR1 is DFQATT and CDR2 is SNEGSKA (reference sequence). This CDR3 is built from 15 residues. CDR3 in DNA: TGCAGTGCTAGAGTTCACACCGAGGCCACCGGGGAGCTGTTTTTT. Protein sequence: CSARVHTEATGELFF.

J is TRBJ2-1 and V is TRBV7-9, with 10 bases matching TRBD2. Germline V gene data show CDR1 as SEHNR and CDR2 as FQNEAQ (reference sequence). V shed 5 bases and J 2 bases; nucleotides not matched to a gene: 3. The CDR3 contains 15 residues. The CDR3 sequence is CASSQLAGAYNEQFF. The DNA of the CDR3 is TGTGCCAGCAGCCAGCTAGCGGGGGCCTACAATGAGCAGTTCTTC.

The chain joins TRBV5-1 to TRBJ2-2; D uncertain. Trimming cost V 2 bases and J 4 bases, with 12 bases left between them. Germline CDR1 SGHRS, CDR2 YFSETQ. The CDR3 has 15 residues. In DNA form, the CDR3 reads TGCGCCAGCAGCTTTCCATTTTCCGGCACCGGGGAGCTGTTTTTT. Amino acids: CASSFPFSGTGELFF.

This chain connects TRBV4-1 to TRBJ1-2; D unresolved. Germline values: CDR1 MGHRA, CDR2 YSYEKL. CDR3 size: 13 residues. Trimming removed 3 bases at V and 4 bases at J, with 9 bases between. The CDR3 nucleotides are TGCGCCAGCAGCCATCCCGGCCTCTATGGCTACACCTTC. This translates into CASSHPGLYGYTF.

This chain uses TRBV20-1 with TRBJ1-5, with a tentative D call TRBD1 (6 bases). Between the trimmed V and J ends, which lost 0 bases and 3 bases, there was a span of 12 bases. This CDR3 contains 15 residues. CDR1 is DFQATT and CDR2 is SNEGSKA in the germline V gene (reference sequence). CDR3: CSARERGYDNQPQHF. CDR3 sequence (DNA): TGCAGTGCTAGAGAGAGGGGGTATGACAATCAGCCCCAGCATTTT.

The V and J genes are TRBV30 and TRBJ2-5, with 12 bases aligning to TRBD1. This CDR3 is 15 amino acids long. With 8 bases clipped from V and 4 bases from J, the junction kept 11 bases outside the gene matches. The germline gives CDR1 GTSNPN, CDR2 SVGIG (reference sequence). The CDR3: CARSPGTGGAETQYF. CDR3 DNA: TGTGCCCGAAGTCCGGGGACAGGGGGCGCAGAGACCCAGTACTTC.

The rearrangement joins TRBV7-2 to TRBJ1-5, with D uncertain. From germline, CDR1 is SGHTA and CDR2 FQGNSA. This CDR3 contains 15 residues. The V gene lost 1 base and the J gene lost 5 bases, with 12 bases spanning the gap. CDR3 amino acids: CASSLESTVDQPQHF. CDR3 sequence (DNA): TGTGCCAGCAGCTTAGAAAGTACAGTGGATCAGCCCCAGCATTTT.